This T cell receptor beta chain was found in a study of patients and donors after allogeneic stem cell transplantation. A single record per CDR3 protein comes from TCRdb applying MiXCR to the RT-PCR reads. In the table there are about 200,000 distinct CDR3 sequences, 41% of which are singletons. After removal of 4 bases from V and 4 bases from J, the junction contained 10 bases not matched to a gene. This CDR3 spans 17 amino acids. Germline-derived CDR1 and CDR2 are MRHNA and SNTAGT. This TCR came from a human donor who was either an allogeneic HSCT recipient or a stem cell or donor lymphocyte infusion donor (not recorded which). It is not recorded whose cells these are; they may come from a transplant donor. Sequenced input: blood, either unsorted or a sorted T cell fraction (not recorded which). The chain recombines TRBV6-4 with TRBJ2-3, with 11 positions matching TRBD1. Written as DNA, the CDR3 is TGTGCCAGCAGTGGCGGAACCCGGACAGGGGGCCCAGATACGCAGTATTTT. It is translated as CASSGGTRTGGPDTQYF.